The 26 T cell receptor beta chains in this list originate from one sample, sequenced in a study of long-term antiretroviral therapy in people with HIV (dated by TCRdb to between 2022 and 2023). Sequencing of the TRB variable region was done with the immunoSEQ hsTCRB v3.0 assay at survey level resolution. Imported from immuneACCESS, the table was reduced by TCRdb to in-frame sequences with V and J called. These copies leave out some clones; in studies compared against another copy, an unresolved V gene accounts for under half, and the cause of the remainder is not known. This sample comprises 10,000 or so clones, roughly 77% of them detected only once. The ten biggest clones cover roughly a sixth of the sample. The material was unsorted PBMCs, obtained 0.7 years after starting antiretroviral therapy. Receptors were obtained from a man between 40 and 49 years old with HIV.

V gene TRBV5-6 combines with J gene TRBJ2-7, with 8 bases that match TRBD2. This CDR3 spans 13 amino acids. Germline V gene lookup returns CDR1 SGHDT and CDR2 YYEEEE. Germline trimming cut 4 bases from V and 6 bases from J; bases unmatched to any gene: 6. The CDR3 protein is CASSHSGNGEQYF. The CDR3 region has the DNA TGTGCCAGCAGCCATAGCGGGAACGGCGAGCAGTACTTC.

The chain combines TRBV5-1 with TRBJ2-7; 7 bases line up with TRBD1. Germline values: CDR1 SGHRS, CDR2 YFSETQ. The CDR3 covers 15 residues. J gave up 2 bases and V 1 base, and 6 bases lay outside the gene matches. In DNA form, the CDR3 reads TGCGCCAGCAGCTTGCAAAGTGGACAGGCCTACGAGCAGTACTTC. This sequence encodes CASSLQSGQAYEQYF. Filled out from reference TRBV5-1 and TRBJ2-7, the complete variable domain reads KAGVTQTPRYLIKTRGQQVTLSCSPISGHRSVSWYQQTPGQGLQFLFEYFSETQRNKGNFPGRFSGRQFSNSRSEMNVSTLELGDSALYLCASSLQSGQAYEQYFGPGTRLTVT.

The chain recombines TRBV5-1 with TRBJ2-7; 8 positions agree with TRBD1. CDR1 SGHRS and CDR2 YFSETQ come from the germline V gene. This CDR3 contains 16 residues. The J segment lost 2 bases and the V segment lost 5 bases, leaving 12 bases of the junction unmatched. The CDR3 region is CASRNPGTGKAYEQYF. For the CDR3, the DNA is TGCGCCAGCAGAAATCCCGGGACAGGTAAAGCCTACGAGCAGTACTTC. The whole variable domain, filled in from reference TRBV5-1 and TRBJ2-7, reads KAGVTQTPRYLIKTRGQQVTLSCSPISGHRSVSWYQQTPGQGLQFLFEYFSETQRNKGNFPGRFSGRQFSNSRSEMNVSTLELGDSALYLCASRNPGTGKAYEQYFGPGTRLTVT.

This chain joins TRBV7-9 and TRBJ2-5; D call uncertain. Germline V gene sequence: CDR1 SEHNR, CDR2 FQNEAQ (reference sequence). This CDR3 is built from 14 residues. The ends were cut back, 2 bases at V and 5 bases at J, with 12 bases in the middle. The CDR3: CASSLPRQYETQYF. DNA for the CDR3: TGTGCCAGCAGCTTACCACGGCAATACGAGACCCAGTACTTC.

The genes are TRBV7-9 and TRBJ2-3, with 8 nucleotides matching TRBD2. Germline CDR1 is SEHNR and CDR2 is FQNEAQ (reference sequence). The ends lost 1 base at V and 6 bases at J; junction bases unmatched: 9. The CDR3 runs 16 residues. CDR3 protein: CASSLVAGPPMDTQYF. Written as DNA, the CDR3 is TGTGCCAGCAGCTTAGTAGCGGGACCCCCAATGGATACGCAGTATTTT. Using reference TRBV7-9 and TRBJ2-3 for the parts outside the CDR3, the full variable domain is DTGVSQNPRHKITKRGQNVTFRCDPISEHNRLYWYRQTLGQGPEFLTYFQNEAQLEKSRLLSDRFSAERPKGSFSTLEIQRTEQGDSAMYLCASSLVAGPPMDTQYFGPGTRLTVL.

Here the CDR3 DNA reads TGCAGCGTCGGGGGCGGCAATCAGCCCCAGCATTTT. Protein product: CSVGGGNQPQHF. The chain joins TRBV29-1 to TRBJ1-5, with D tentatively TRBD1 (6 bases). Germline CDR1 SQVTM, CDR2 ANQGSEA. Between the trimmed V and J ends, which lost 6 bases and 2 bases, there was a span of 8 bases. The CDR3 sequence is 12 residues long.

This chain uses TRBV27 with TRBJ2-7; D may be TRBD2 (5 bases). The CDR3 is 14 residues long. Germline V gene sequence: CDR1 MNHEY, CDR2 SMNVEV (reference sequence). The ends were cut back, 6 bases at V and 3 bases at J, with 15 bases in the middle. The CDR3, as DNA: TGTGCCAGCAGGAGGGTTCTCTCGAGCTACGAGCAGTACTTC. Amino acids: CASRRVLSSYEQYF.

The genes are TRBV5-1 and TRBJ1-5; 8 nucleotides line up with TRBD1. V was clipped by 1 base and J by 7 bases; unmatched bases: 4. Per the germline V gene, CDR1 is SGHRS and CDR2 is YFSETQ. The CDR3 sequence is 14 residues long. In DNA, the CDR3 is TGCGCCAGCAGCTTGTCAGGGGGCGGACAGCCCCAGCATTTT. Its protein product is CASSLSGGGQPQHF.

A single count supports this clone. The chain's CDR3 is CSASPQEQYF. DNA for the CDR3: TGCAGTGCTAGCCCGCAGGAGCAGTATTTT. The V gene is TRBV20-1, the J gene TRBJ2-3; no clear D gene. V lost 3 bases, J lost 11 bases, and 9 bases lay in between. The V gene's germline CDR1 is DFQATT and CDR2 SNEGSKA (reference sequence). The CDR3 covers 10 residues.

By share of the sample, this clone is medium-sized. The CDR3 DNA reads TGTGCCAGCTCACCTACTCAAATGACAGAACTACTCGTGAACACTGAAGCTTTCTTT. Its translation is CASSPTQMTELLVNTEAFF. The V gene is TRBV18, the J gene TRBJ1-1; possible D gene TRBD1, 5 bases. Trimming took off 3 bases at V and 0 bases at J, with 23 bases between the two ends. This CDR3 is 19 amino acids long. CDR1 is KGHSH, CDR2 LQKENI, per germline.

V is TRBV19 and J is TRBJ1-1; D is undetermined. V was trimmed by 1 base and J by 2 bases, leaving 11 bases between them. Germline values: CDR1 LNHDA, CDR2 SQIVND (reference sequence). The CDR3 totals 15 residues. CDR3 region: CASSIVFGGNTEAFF. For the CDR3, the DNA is TGTGCCAGTAGTATAGTGTTCGGTGGAAACACTGAAGCTTTCTTT.

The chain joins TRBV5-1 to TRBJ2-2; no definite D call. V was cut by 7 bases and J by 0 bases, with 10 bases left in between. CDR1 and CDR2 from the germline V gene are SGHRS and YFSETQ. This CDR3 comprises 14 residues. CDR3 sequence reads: CASCTVPNTGELFF. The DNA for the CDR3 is TGCGCCAGCTGTACGGTCCCGAACACCGGGGAGCTGTTTTTT. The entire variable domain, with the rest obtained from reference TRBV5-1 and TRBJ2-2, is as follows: KAGVTQTPRYLIKTRGQQVTLSCSPISGHRSVSWYQQTPGQGLQFLFEYFSETQRNKGNFPGRFSGRQFSNSRSEMNVSTLELGDSALYLCASCTVPNTGELFFGEGSRLTVL.

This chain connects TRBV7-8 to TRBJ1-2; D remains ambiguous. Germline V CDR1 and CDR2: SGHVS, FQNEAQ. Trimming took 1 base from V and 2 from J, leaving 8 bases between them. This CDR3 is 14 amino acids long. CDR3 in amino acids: CASSLGGLNYGYTF. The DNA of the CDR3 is TGTGCCAGCAGCTTAGGGGGTTTAAACTATGGCTACACCTTC.

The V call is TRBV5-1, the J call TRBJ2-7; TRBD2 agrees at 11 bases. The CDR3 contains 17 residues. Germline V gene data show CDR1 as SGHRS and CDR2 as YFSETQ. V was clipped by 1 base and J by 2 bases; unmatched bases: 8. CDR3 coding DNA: TGCGCCAGCAGCTTGTGGGAAACTAGCGGGAGTACCTACGAGCAGTACTTC. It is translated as CASSLWETSGSTYEQYF.

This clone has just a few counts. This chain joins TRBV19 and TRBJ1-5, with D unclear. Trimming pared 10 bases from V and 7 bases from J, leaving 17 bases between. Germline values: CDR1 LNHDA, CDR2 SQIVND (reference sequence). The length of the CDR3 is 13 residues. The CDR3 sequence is CATQSSGGQPQHF. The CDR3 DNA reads TGTGCCACTCAGTCCAGCGGAGGGCAGCCCCAGCATTTT.

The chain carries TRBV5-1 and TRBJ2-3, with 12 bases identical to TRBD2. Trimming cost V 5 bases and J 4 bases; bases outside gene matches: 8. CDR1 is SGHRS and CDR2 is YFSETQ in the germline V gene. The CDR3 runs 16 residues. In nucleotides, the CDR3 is TGCGCCAGCAGTCCCGGACTAGCGGGAATAGCAGATACGCAGTATTTT. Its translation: CASSPGLAGIADTQYF.

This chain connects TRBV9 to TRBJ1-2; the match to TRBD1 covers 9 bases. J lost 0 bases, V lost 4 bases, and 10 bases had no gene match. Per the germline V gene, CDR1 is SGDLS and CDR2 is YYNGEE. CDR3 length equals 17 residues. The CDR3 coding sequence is TGTGCCAGCAGCCCGGGCCCGGGACAGGGAGCTAACTATGGCTACACCTTC. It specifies CASSPGPGQGANYGYTF.

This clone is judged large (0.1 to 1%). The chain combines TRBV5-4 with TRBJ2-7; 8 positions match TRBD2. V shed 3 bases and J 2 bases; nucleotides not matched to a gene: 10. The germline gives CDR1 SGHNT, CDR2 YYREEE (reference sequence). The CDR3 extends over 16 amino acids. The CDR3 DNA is TGTGCCAGCAGCTATCCGCGGGGGGACTCTACCTACGAGCAGTACTTC. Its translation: CASSYPRGDSTYEQYF.

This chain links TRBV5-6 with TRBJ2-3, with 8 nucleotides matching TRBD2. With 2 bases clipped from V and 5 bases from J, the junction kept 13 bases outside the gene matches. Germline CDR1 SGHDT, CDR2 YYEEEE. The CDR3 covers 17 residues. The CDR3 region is CASSLATTGLVLDTQYF. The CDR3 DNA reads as TGTGCCAGCAGCTTAGCAACTACGGGACTAGTTTTAGATACGCAGTATTTT.

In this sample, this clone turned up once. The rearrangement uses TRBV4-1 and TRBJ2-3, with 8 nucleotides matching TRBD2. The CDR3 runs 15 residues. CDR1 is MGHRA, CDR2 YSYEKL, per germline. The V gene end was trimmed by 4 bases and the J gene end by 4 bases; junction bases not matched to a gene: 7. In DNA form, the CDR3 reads TGCGCCAGCAGCCTAGGACTAGCTGTATCAGATACGCAGTATTTT. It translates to CASSLGLAVSDTQYF.

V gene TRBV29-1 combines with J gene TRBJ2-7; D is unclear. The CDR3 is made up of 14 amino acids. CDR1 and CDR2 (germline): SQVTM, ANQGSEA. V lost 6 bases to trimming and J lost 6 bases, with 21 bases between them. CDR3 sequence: CSVTQSGLPTEQYF. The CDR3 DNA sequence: TGCAGCGTCACTCAGAGTGGTCTCCCTACCGAGCAGTACTTC.

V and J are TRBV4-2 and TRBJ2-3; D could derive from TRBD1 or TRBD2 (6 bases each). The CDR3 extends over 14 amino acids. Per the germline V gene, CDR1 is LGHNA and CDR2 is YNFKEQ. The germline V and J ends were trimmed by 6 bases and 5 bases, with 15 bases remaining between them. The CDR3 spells CASSPSGGQDTQYF. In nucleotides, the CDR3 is TGTGCCAGCAGTCCTTCTGGGGGGCAAGATACGCAGTATTTT.

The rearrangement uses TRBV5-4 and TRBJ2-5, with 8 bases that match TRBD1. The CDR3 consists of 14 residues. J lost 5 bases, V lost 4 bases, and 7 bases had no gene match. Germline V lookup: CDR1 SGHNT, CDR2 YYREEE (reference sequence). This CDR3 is CASSPWTGPETQYF. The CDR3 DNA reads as TGTGCCAGCAGCCCATGGACAGGGCCGGAGACCCAGTACTTC.

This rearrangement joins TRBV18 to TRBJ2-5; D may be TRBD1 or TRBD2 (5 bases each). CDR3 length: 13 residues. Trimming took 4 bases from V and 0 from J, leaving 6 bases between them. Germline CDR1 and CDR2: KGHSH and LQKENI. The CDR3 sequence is CASSQGHQETQYF. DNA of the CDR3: TGTGCCAGCTCACAGGGACACCAAGAGACCCAGTACTTC.

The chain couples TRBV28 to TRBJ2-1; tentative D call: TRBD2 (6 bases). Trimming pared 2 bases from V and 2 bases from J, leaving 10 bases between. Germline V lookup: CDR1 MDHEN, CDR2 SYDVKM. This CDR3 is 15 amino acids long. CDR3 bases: TGTGCCAGCAGTTTACTCGTAGCGGCCTACAATGAGCAGTTCTTC. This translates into CASSLLVAAYNEQFF.

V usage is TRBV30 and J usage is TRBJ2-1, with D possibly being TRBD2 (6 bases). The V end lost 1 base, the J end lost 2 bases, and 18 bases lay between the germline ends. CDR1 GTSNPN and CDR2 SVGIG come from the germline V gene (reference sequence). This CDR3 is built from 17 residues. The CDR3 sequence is CAWSGGSGGLAYNEQFF. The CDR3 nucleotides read TGTGCCTGGAGTGGGGGTAGCGGCGGTTTAGCCTACAATGAGCAGTTCTTC.